This T cell receptor beta chain was sequenced for a study of T cells in Graves' hyperthyroidism and ophthalmopathy (dated by TCRdb to the late 2010s). Regarding the complete study: Peripheral blood was sampled at the time of initial diagnosis, prior to any treatment. To identify distinguishing TCR V-J signatures, a discovery cohort of around 98 patients was used, comprising 43 with Graves' ophthalmopathy and under 60 with stable Graves' hyperthyroidism. Prospective prediction of ophthalmopathy was tested in an independent validation cohort consisting of fewer than 20 hyperthyroidism patients and about 17 patients who later progressed to ophthalmopathy. The 75 to 100 discovery patients were divided at random into training and test sets in a 7:3 ratio. The study also compared thyroid tissue and blood T-cell repertoires from more than 5 Graves' hyperthyroidism patients. After blood sampling, hyperthyroidism patients were treated with methimazole at a starting dose of 30 mg daily, and ophthalmopathy patients were treated with high-dose intravenous methylprednisolone. The paper describes TCR Vbeta CDR3 sequencing of around 130 peripheral blood samples, made up of under 50 ophthalmopathy patients, 70 to 80 hyperthyroidism patients and roughly 17 progressor patients. Results the study describes overall, beyond this receptor: A 13 V-J signature model separated ophthalmopathy from stable hyperthyroidism, with 87.88% sensitivity and roughly 84% specificity in cross-validation and 80%/75% in testing. No statistical method was used to set the sample size in advance, and investigators knew the group allocation. Blood samples also contained most of the expanded thyroid clonotypes (frequency above 0.001), which suggests that blood repertoires may reflect thyroid immune responses. In validation, progression to ophthalmopathy was predicted by the model with 70.59% sensitivity and approximately 78% specificity, a median of about 6.4 months before onset.

Stable Graves' hyperthyroidism was defined as the absence of progression to ophthalmopathy over 18 months of follow-up. Hyperthyroidism patients were aged 18 to 65 years and newly diagnosed, with disease duration of less than 2 months. Patients with uncontrolled infections, other autoimmune diseases, pregnancy or lactation were excluded. Clinical symptoms, serum thyroxine and TRAb, thyroid ultrasound, and orbital computed tomography formed the basis for the diagnoses. Ficoll-Paque density gradient centrifugation was used to isolate PBMCs from approximately 10 ml of fresh peripheral blood. Total RNA was extracted with Trizol reagent, and quality was checked on an Agilent 2100 Bioanalyzer. The TCR beta CDR3 regions were amplified from the RNA transcripts. A first-round RT-PCR of the TCR CDR3 used the HTBI primer set with the Qiagen OneStep RT-PCR kit. Libraries were constructed in a second round of multiplex PCR, after which size selection and purification were performed. Sequencing of the libraries was done on an Illumina HiSeq2000 using paired-end 100 bp reads. Per the source publication's procedure: Raw data were processed with SOAPnuke, discarding reads with adapters, uncalled bases, mean Phred below 15, or no exact constant-primer or identifier match. High-quality paired reads were merged using COPE v1.2.5, and each unique nucleotide sequence was defined as a clonotype. MiTCR v1.1 was used to align the clonotypes against IMGT TRBV, TRBD and TRBJ reference segments. The analysis included only V-J combinations with a frequency above 0.0001, which together covered around 99% of the repertoires. A TCS score was defined as the ratio of F50 (clonal expansion) to E x V (chaos), with BLOSUM62-based TCRdist applied between CDR3 peptides within each V-J. Welch's t-statistics and random forest reduced around 510 V-J features to 10 to 15, which were used in a naive Bayes classifier (R e1071). TCRdb reanalyzed the raw reads on its own, using fastp at Q25 for trimming and MiXCR for clone calling, and kept in-frame beta chains. Rows merge per CDR3 protein into single entries with the most common DNA and genes. These V and J calls derive from TCRdb rather than the authors' analysis. The sample table records a few hundred thousand distinct CDR3 sequences; around 14% of these occur just once. The top ten clones comprise about 7% of the sample.

Worth noting for this clonotype: Its antigen is currently not known. Per-nucleotide qualities are absent, and no much larger clonotype sits a single base away.

There are 13 amino acids in the CDR3, from cysteine to phenylalanine inclusive. CDR3 DNA only is kept here, 39 bases in frame from base 1. The V end loses 6 bases and the J end loses 5 bases, and a stretch of 12 bases separates them. This clonotype was sampled from a woman aged 30 to 39 with Graves' hyperthyroidism. The V gene is TRBV12-3 or TRBV12-4 and the J gene is TRBJ2-3; the D call is possibly TRBD1 or TRBD2, each sharing 6 bases. The source material was blood. The nucleotide sequence is TGTGCCAGCAGCCGGACAGCGGGAGATACGCAGTATTTT. Protein translation: CASSRTAGDTQYF.